This paragraph covers one T cell receptor (beta chain) sequence. This sample was taken from a study of blood T cell repertoires in COVID-19. Study-wide background: The study counted Cohort 3 donors as recovered given two negative PCRs, clearance, or symptom resolution. Acute-phase and convalescent COVID-19 samples originated in the United States, Italy and Spain. PBMCs, B-cell-depleted T cells, or T cells provided the cDNA or gDNA that made up the material.

Sequencing used immunoSEQ multiplex PCR; TCRdb keeps in-frame clones, though not all of them. Here the sample spans approximately 210,000 clones, 80% to 90% being singletons. Participants reported their clinical history, and cohort assignment relied on those reports. V was pared by 4 bases and J by 5 bases, with 6 bases of the junction left unmatched. Germline V gene data show CDR1 as SQVTM and CDR2 as ANQGSEA. This CDR3 has 14 residues. The sample consisted of PBMCs or T cells enriched from blood (not recorded which). This TCR was sampled from a man aged 30 to 39 in a cohort exposed to, infected with or recovered from COVID-19 (not recorded which). The J gene is TRBJ1-5, the V gene TRBV29-1; 9 nucleotides agree with TRBD1. CDR3 residues: CSVATGGADQPQHF. In nucleotides, the CDR3 is TGCAGCGTTGCTACAGGGGGCGCAGATCAGCCCCAGCATTTT.